This T cell receptor beta chain came from a study of blood T cell repertoires in COVID-19. This clone occurred once. Sequencing was performed with immunoSEQ multiplex PCR; in TCRdb, only in-frame clones are kept and a portion is missing. The sample lists about 130,000 clones; approximately 90% were seen once. Germline V CDR1 and CDR2: SGHTA, FQGNSA. The ends were cut back, 1 base at V and 9 bases at J, with 13 bases in the middle. CDR3 length: 14 amino acids. The genes are TRBV7-2 and TRBJ2-1; D not certain. Sequenced input: peripheral blood. The sequence derives from a man between 45 and 60 years old with COVID-19, enrolled during active disease. CDR3 in DNA: TGTGCCAGCAGCTTAGGTTTCGGGTTTCCTGAGCAGTTCTTC. Protein product: CASSLGFGFPEQFF. Supplemented by reference TRBV7-2 and TRBJ2-1, the full variable domain reads GAGVSQSPSNKVTEKGKDVELRCDPISGHTALYWYRQSLGQGLEFLIYFQGNSAPDKSGLPSDRFSAERTGGSVSTLTIQRTQQEDSAVYLCASSLGFGFPEQFFGPGTRLTVL.